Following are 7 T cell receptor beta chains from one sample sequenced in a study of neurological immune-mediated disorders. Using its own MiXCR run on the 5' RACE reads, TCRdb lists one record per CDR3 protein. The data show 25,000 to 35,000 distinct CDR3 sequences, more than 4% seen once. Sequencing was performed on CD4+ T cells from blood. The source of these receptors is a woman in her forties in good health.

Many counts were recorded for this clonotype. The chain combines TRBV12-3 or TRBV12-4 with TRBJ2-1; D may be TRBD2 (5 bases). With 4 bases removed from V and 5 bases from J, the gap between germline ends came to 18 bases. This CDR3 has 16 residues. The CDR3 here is CASSSLLNSVHNEQFF. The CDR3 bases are TGTGCCAGCAGTTCCCTGTTAAATAGCGTACACAATGAGCAGTTCTTC.

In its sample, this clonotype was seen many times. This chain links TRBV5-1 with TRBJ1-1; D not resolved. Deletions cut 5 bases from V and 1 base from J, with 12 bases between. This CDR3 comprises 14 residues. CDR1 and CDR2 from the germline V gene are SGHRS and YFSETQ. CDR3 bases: TGCGCCAGCAGAGCTATGATGCAGAACACTGAAGCTTTCTTT. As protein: CASRAMMQNTEAFF.

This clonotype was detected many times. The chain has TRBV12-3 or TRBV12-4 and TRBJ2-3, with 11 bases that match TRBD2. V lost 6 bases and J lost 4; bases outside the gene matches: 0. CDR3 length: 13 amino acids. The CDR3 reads CASRTSGADTQYF. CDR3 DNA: TGTGCCAGCAGGACTAGCGGGGCAGATACGCAGTATTTT.

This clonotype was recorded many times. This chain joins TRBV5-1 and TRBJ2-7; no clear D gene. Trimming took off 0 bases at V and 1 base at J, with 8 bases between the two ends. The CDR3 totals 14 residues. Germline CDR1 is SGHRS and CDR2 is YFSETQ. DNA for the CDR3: TGCGCCAGCAGCTTGGTCGTCAGTTCCTACGAGCAGTACTTC. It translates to CASSLVVSSYEQYF.

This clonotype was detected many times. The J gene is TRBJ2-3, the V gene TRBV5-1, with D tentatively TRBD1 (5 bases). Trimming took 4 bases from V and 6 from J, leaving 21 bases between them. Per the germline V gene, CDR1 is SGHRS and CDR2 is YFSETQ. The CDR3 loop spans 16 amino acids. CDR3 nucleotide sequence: TGCGCCAGCAGCCCTCCCGGTATAGATGGGGCGGATACGCAGTATTTT. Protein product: CASSPPGIDGADTQYF.

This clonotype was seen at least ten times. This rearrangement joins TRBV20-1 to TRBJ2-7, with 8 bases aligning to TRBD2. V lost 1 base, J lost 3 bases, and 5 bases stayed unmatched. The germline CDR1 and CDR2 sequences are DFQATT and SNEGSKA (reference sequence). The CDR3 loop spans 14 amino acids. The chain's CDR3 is CSARAGLEDYEQYF. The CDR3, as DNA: TGCAGTGCTAGAGCGGGACTAGAGGACTACGAGCAGTACTTC.

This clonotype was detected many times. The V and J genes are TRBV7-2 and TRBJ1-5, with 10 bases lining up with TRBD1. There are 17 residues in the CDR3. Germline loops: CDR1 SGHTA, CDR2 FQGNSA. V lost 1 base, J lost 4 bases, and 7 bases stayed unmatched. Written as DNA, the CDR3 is TGTGCCAGCAGCTTAGGGGTGGGACAGGGGTTAAATCAGCCCCAGCATTTT. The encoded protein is CASSLGVGQGLNQPQHF.